Presented here are 10 T cell receptor beta chains from one specimen sequenced in a study of T cells in Graves' hyperthyroidism and ophthalmopathy (dated by TCRdb to about 2019). The library was prepared using multiplex PCR. Sequencing was performed on an Illumina HiSeq 2000. TCR beta CDR3 regions were amplified from RNA transcripts. A first-round RT-PCR of the TCR CDR3 used the HTBI primer set with the Qiagen OneStep RT-PCR kit. TCRdb trimmed public reads at Q25 via fastp, called clones via MiXCR and kept in-frame beta chains. Rows are combined by CDR3 protein, so each entry shows the most common genes and DNA. A total of hundreds of thousands of distinct CDR3 sequences appear in this sample, around 15% of them only once. The biggest ten clones account for 3.5% to 4% of the sample. Material: blood. The source of these receptors is a woman in her thirties with Graves' hyperthyroidism.

This sequence joins TRBV24-1 and TRBJ2-7, with D unresolved. Trimming pared 4 bases from V and 4 bases from J, leaving 13 bases between. CDR3 length: 14 amino acids. Germline assignment: CDR1 KGHDR and CDR2 SFDVKD. CDR3 in amino acids: CATSDPRGRYEQYF. The DNA for the CDR3 is TGTGCCACCAGTGACCCTCGCGGCCGTTACGAGCAGTACTTC.

This clonotype was picked up many times. The rearrangement links TRBV6-2 or TRBV6-3 to TRBJ2-7, with TRBD1 matching 10 bases. The ends lost 6 bases at V and 2 bases at J; junction bases unmatched: 10. The length of the CDR3 is 16 residues. Germline V lookup: CDR1 MNHEY, CDR2 SVGEGT. The CDR3 here is CASSQKPGTGAYEQYF. The DNA of the CDR3 is TGTGCCAGCAGCCAAAAGCCCGGGACAGGGGCCTACGAGCAGTACTTC.

V usage is TRBV6-1 and J usage is TRBJ2-3; 7 bases match TRBD2. J gave up 1 base and V 5 bases, and 9 bases lay outside the gene matches. The CDR3 spans 16 residues. Germline V gene sequence: CDR1 MNHNS, CDR2 SASEGT. CDR3 nucleotides: TGTGCCAGCAGTTCCCCCCGTGCGGGAGGCACAGATACGCAGTATTTT. Its translation is CASSSPRAGGTDTQYF.

The table lists this clonotype with many counts. The rearrangement uses TRBV27 and TRBJ2-5; the D gene is possibly TRBD2 (8 bases). Trimming took 7 bases from V and 2 from J, leaving 17 bases between them. CDR3 length: 15 amino acids. Germline CDR1 is MNHEY and CDR2 is SMNVEV (reference sequence). CDR3 DNA sequence: TGTGCCAGCATAAGGGACAGCGGGGGACAAGAGACCCAGTACTTC. Translation: CASIRDSGGQETQYF.

The rearrangement uses TRBV28 and TRBJ2-7; the match to TRBD1 covers 10 bases. J gave up 8 bases and V 4 bases, and 14 bases lay outside the gene matches. Germline lookup yields CDR1 MDHEN and CDR2 SYDVKM. This CDR3 contains 16 residues. This chain's CDR3 is CASSSTGTGVWCKQYF. Here the CDR3 DNA reads TGTGCCAGCAGTTCGACCGGGACAGGGGTTTGGTGCAAGCAGTACTTC.

In this sample, this clonotype turned up a few times. This chain uses TRBV5-1 with TRBJ2-5; TRBD2 matches 10 bases. Trimming cost V 1 base and J 5 bases; bases outside gene matches: 11. Germline CDR1 SGHRS, CDR2 YFSETQ. The CDR3 is made up of 17 amino acids. The CDR3 DNA sequence: TGCGCCAGCAGCTTGCCCTTTTCTAGCGGGAGCACGGAGACCCAGTACTTC. Translation: CASSLPFSSGSTETQYF.

This clonotype was counted ten times or more. The gene calls are TRBV11-2 and TRBJ2-7; D could derive from TRBD1 or TRBD2 (6 bases each). Germline CDR1 is SGHAT and CDR2 is FQNNGV. Trimming took 4 bases from V and 7 from J, leaving 17 bases between them. The CDR3 contains 14 residues. In DNA, the CDR3 is TGTGCCAGCAGCTCCGGGACAATGGCGGGGGAGCAGTACTTC. Amino acid sequence: CASSSGTMAGEQYF.

The J gene is TRBJ2-4, the V gene TRBV5-1, with TRBD1 matching 9 bases. This CDR3 contains 15 residues. The germline V gene encodes CDR1 SGHRS and CDR2 YFSETQ. V shed 1 base, J shed 9 bases, and the junction held 8 bases outside the gene matches. This CDR3 is CASSLSTGGGGIQYF. The CDR3 nucleotides are TGCGCCAGCAGCTTGTCGACAGGGGGAGGGGGCATTCAGTACTTC.

The rearrangement links TRBV19 to TRBJ1-1, with 9 bases fitting TRBD1. V lost 6 bases to trimming and J lost 1 base; unmatched junction nucleotides: 9. The CDR3 sequence is 16 residues long. The germline gives CDR1 LNHDA, CDR2 SQIVND (reference sequence). Written as DNA, the CDR3 is TGTGCCAGTAGCCAAACTCCGGGACAGGGGAACACTGAAGCTTTCTTT. Its translation: CASSQTPGQGNTEAFF.

In the case of this clonotype: This clone may be a read error of a much larger clone one base away. The gene calls are TRBV15 and TRBJ2-1, with 8 bases fitting TRBD1. Near its end, the DNA agrees better with TRBJ2-7, so the J call may be wrong. Germline CDR1 and CDR2: LNHNV and YYDKDF (reference sequence). This CDR3 comprises 15 residues. This chain's CDR3 is CATSRKDREYNEQYF. The CDR3 coding sequence is TGTGCCACCAGCAGGAAGGACAGGGAATACAATGAGCAGTACTTC.